The rows below give T cell receptor delta chains drawn from one sample of a study of gamma-delta T cells after stem cell transplantation. TCRdb reanalysed the RT-PCR reads with CATT. Counted here are more than 10,000 delta-chain clones, 1.3% occurring once; the ten biggest clones make up over 9%. The material sequenced was gamma-delta T cells. These receptors were taken from a human donor. It is not recorded whose cells these are; they may come from a transplant donor. CDR3s include the opening cysteine and the closing phenylalanine or tryptophan. Expanded clones are given a class, and other clones once, few, many or no size at all.

J: TRDJ1
V: TRDV2
length: 18
size: medium-sized
CDR3: CACDTAGSGGYGIDKLIF

J: TRDJ3
V: TRDV2
length: 18
size: many
CDR3: CACDTSWGASWDTRQMFF

J: TRDJ1
V: TRDV2
length: 18
size: medium-sized
CDR3: CACDTVLGDTQYTDKLIF

J: TRDJ1
V: TRDV2
length: 19
size: medium-sized
CDR3: CACDTLATLGDPGTDKLIF

J: TRDJ1
V: TRDV2
length: 16
size: many
CDR3: CACDTLGETYTDKLIF

J: TRDJ2
V: TRDV2
length: 18
size: few
CDR3: CACDRLGDSVALTAQLFF

J: TRDJ1
V: TRDV2
length: 18
size: few
CDR3: CACDPVLGDTDGTDKLIF

J: TRDJ1
V: TRDV2
length: 16
size: many
CDR3: CACDTVGGRQTDKLIF

J: TRDJ1
V: TRDV2
length: 16
size: many
CDR3: CACDTVGGKSGPGLIF

J: TRDJ1
V: TRDV2
length: 13
size: few
CDR3: CACDIVGDTLLIF

J: TRDJ3
V: TRDV2
length: 20
size: large
CDR3: CACDPTTGGDSSWDTRQMFF

J: TRDJ1
V: TRDV2
length: 17
size: large
CDR3: CACDTVGGGPDTDKLIF

J: TRDJ1
V: TRDV2
length: 17
size: many
CDR3: CACDGVGASMYTDKLIF

J: TRDJ1
V: TRDV2
length: 19
size: medium-sized
CDR3: CACDSVLLGDSLDTDKLIF

J: TRDJ1
V: TRDV2
length: 18
size: .
CDR3: CACDPILGDTLGTDKLIF

J: TRDJ1
V: TRDV2
length: 16
size: medium-sized
CDR3: CACDTLGIRKTDKLIF

J: TRDJ1
V: TRDV2
length: 20
size: .
CDR3: CACDTPWLGDTAQYTDKLIF

J: TRDJ3
V: TRDV2
length: 23
size: many
CDR3: CACDTLSSTGGFPSSWDTRQMFF

J: TRDJ1
V: TRDV2
length: 14
size: large
CDR3: CACDRLGETDKLIF

J: TRDJ1
V: TRDV2
length: 18
size: medium-sized
CDR3: CACDSLLGDSRYTDKLIF

J: TRDJ1
V: TRDV2
length: 17
size: many
CDR3: CACDPWGIKNYTDKLIF

J: TRDJ3
V: TRAV29/DV5
length: 19
size: .
CDR3: CAASTLTGGRSWDTRQMFF

J: TRDJ3
V: TRDV2
length: 21
size: many
CDR3: CACDTVPREGSSSWDTRQMFF

J: TRDJ1
V: TRDV2
length: 16
size: medium-sized
CDR3: CACSALGERGADKLIF

J: TRDJ1
V: TRDV2
length: 18
size: medium-sized
CDR3: CACDTVSVVRGYTDKLIF

J: TRDJ3
V: TRDV2
length: 19
size: many
CDR3: CACDTGGLGDTESTRQMFF

J: TRDJ3
V: TRDV2
length: 22
size: .
CDR3: CACDTAGPGERGKAWDTRQMFF

J: TRDJ1
V: TRDV2
length: 17
size: medium-sized
CDR3: CACDTAKSGGGTDKLIF